This record concerns one T cell receptor (beta chain) sequence. The antigen remains unidentified. Noted time point: baseline, week 1 (first vaccination visit). Treatment described: pre-vaccination baseline after standard-of-care therapy. Diagnosis in the donors showed new WHO grade 3 or 4 astrocytomas that were IDH1-mutant and ATRX-lost. TCRdb's copy holds only in-frame clones and misses some; the assay was immunoSEQ multiplex PCR. The sample lists approximately 54,000 clones; 65% to 85% were seen once. These data are taken from a study of a mutant IDH1 vaccine in newly diagnosed glioma. Study background: Every participant had undergone radiotherapy, temozolomide, or both before, and most underwent both.

Study observations and caveats: Pseudoprogression apparently tracked independently of changes in top peripheral T cell clonotypes. Patients mounted vaccine-induced immune responses in approximately 93% of cases.

Germline CDR1 reads ENHRY; CDR2 reads SYGVKD. V dropped 8 bases and J dropped 6; count of bases not matched to a gene: 6. CDR3 length: 13 amino acids. The sequences come from PBMCs, collected from a glioma patient treated with radiotherapy, temozolomide or both. The receptor's source is a man between 18 and 29 years old with glioma. The J gene is TRBJ2-3, the V gene TRBV10-3, with 9 bases aligning to TRBD2. The chain's CDR3 is CAIAAGGPDTQYF. DNA of the CDR3: TGTGCCATCGCGGCGGGGGGGCCGGATACGCAGTATTTT.